The 15 T cell receptor beta chains below were found in one sample sequenced in a study of T cells in Graves' hyperthyroidism and ophthalmopathy. Using RNA transcripts as the source, TCR beta CDR3 regions were amplified. A first-round RT-PCR of the TCR CDR3 used the HTBI primer set. Each CDR3 protein gets one entry after TCRdb re-called the multiplex PCR reads with MiXCR. The repertoire holds hundreds of thousands of distinct CDR3 sequences, with nearly 20% as singletons. The source material was blood. The receptors come from a man aged 40-49 years with Graves' ophthalmopathy.

This rearrangement joins TRBV12-3 or TRBV12-4 to TRBJ1-4; D is possibly TRBD1 (5 bases). The CDR3 loop spans 17 amino acids. Trimming took 6 bases from V and 1 from J, leaving 18 bases between them. The CDR3 bases are TGTGCCAGCAGGGGGGGGGGGGAAGGACTAACTAATGAAAAACTGTTTTTT. Translating it yields CASRGGGEGLTNEKLFF.

The CDR3: CASSLRQLNEKLFF. CDR3 DNA sequence: TGTGCCAGCAGTTTACGTCAGCTTAATGAAAAACTGTTTTTT. The gene calls are TRBV28 and TRBJ1-4; D gene ambiguous. Germline loops: CDR1 MDHEN, CDR2 SYDVKM. The CDR3 length is 14 residues. Trimming left V 2 bases short and J 4 bases short, with 8 bases between.

The chain uses TRBV6-5 and TRBJ1-5, with D possibly matching TRBD1 (5 bases). V was cut by 2 bases and J by 6 bases, with 8 bases left in between. Germline V gene data show CDR1 as MNHEY and CDR2 as SVGAGI. CDR3 length: 13 residues. The CDR3 nucleotides read TGTGCCAGCAGTTACGATGGGGGTCAGCCCCAGCATTTT. This sequence encodes CASSYDGGQPQHF.

The CDR3: CASSIGTGMHQPQHF. The CDR3, as DNA: TGTGCCAGTAGTATAGGGACAGGGATGCATCAGCCCCAGCATTTT. The chain has TRBV19 and TRBJ1-5, with 8 bases aligning to TRBD1. The germline V gene encodes CDR1 LNHDA and CDR2 SQIVND (reference sequence). V lost 1 base to trimming and J lost 5 bases; unmatched junction nucleotides: 4. The CDR3 length is 15 residues.

The table lists this clonotype with many counts. J is TRBJ1-1 and V is TRBV2; 9 positions match TRBD1. The germline CDR1 and CDR2 sequences are SNHLY and FYNNEI. CDR3 size: 13 residues. The ends lost 7 bases at V and 2 bases at J; junction bases unmatched: 2. The CDR3 region has the DNA TGTGCCAGCAAGACAGGGGGAAACACTGAAGCTTTCTTT. Protein sequence: CASKTGGNTEAFF.

This clonotype was detected only a few times. The chain has TRBV30 and TRBJ2-3; the D is unclear. V lost 0 bases and J lost 10, with 26 bases in between. Germline V gene lookup returns CDR1 GTSNPN and CDR2 SVGIG (reference sequence). The CDR3 totals 17 residues. The DNA for the CDR3 is TGTGCCTGGAGTGTACCCAGCAGCGCTTCATCGTCCGTTGCGCAGTATTTT. Amino acids: CAWSVPSSASSSVAQYF.

V is TRBV4-3 and J is TRBJ2-1; D may match TRBD1 or TRBD2 (6 bases each). This CDR3 is 17 amino acids long. Germline V gives CDR1 LGHNA, CDR2 YSLEER. Trimming left V 0 bases short and J 3 bases short, with 15 bases between. The CDR3 spells CASSQDGGPGIYNEQFF. The CDR3 DNA reads TGCGCCAGCAGCCAAGACGGGGGCCCAGGTATCTACAATGAGCAGTTCTTC.

This clonotype was counted only a few times. This rearrangement joins TRBV27 to TRBJ1-4; 7 bases line up with TRBD1. The CDR3 is 14 residues long. Germline V lookup: CDR1 MNHEY, CDR2 SMNVEV (reference sequence). Unmatched junction bases numbered 9, after V lost 6 bases and J lost 8 bases. CDR3 DNA: TGTGCCAGCAGCTTAGACAGGGCCTCGGAAAAACTGTTTTTT. This gives the protein CASSLDRASEKLFF.

Many counts were recorded for this clonotype. The genes are TRBV12-3 or TRBV12-4 and TRBJ2-3; a possible D gene is TRBD1 (5 bases). The CDR3 contains 14 residues. Trimming took off 3 bases at V and 1 base at J, with 8 bases between the two ends. The CDR3 spells CASSLVRGTDTQYF. The CDR3 nucleotides read TGTGCCAGCAGTTTGGTCAGGGGCACAGATACGCAGTATTTT.

This clonotype appeared a few times. This chain joins TRBV28 and TRBJ2-5; 11 nucleotides agree with TRBD2. Germline V gene data show CDR1 as MDHEN and CDR2 as SYDVKM. The V gene end was trimmed by 5 bases and the J gene end by 2 bases; junction bases not matched to a gene: 7. The CDR3 covers 16 residues. CDR3 sequence reads: CASSPLAGGQQETQYF. DNA for the CDR3: TGTGCCAGCAGTCCTCTAGCGGGAGGCCAACAAGAGACCCAGTACTTC.

This clonotype was picked up many times. Mismatch with germline at one junction end may stem from a read error. J is TRBJ2-5 and V is TRBV3-1, with TRBD2 identical over 15 bases. CDR1 is LGHDT, CDR2 YNNKEL, per germline (reference sequence). CDR3 length: 16 amino acids. The CDR3 nucleotides read TGCGCCAGCAGCCAAGGACTAGCGGGAGGGCGAGAGACCCAGTACTTC. Encoded protein: CASSQGLAGGRETQYF.

V gene TRBV7-2 combines with J gene TRBJ2-1; D not resolved. Per the germline V gene, CDR1 is SGHTA and CDR2 is FQGNSA. This CDR3 has 14 amino acids. V was trimmed by 0 bases and J by 3 bases, leaving 6 bases between them. In DNA form, the CDR3 reads TGTGCCAGCAGCTTAGCCGAGATCTACAATGAGCAGTTCTTC. Translated, it gives CASSLAEIYNEQFF.

This clonotype was detected only a few times. This sequence joins TRBV7-9 and TRBJ2-7; 14 nucleotides agree with TRBD2. Germline V gene lookup returns CDR1 SEHNR and CDR2 FQNEAQ (reference sequence). Trimming took 5 bases from V and 7 from J; bases not matched to a gene: 7. The CDR3 loop spans 15 amino acids. For the CDR3, the DNA is TGTGCCAGCAGCGTAGGGACTAGCGGGAGTGGTGAGCAGTACTTC. The encoded protein is CASSVGTSGSGEQYF.

The genes are TRBV18 and TRBJ1-1; D perhaps matches TRBD1 (5 bases). Germline CDR1 reads KGHSH; CDR2 reads LQKENI. This CDR3 is built from 13 residues. V lost 0 bases and J 12 bases, leaving 14 bases between the germline ends. CDR3 region: CASSPPAEEGTFF. In nucleotides, the CDR3 is TGTGCCAGCTCACCACCGGCGGAAGAGGGGACTTTCTTT.

This clonotype has a count of ten or more. V and J are TRBV2 and TRBJ2-7, with TRBD1 matching over 10 bases. V gave up 6 bases and J gave up 3 bases; unmatched junction bases: 5. The CDR3 contains 14 residues. Germline V gene lookup returns CDR1 SNHLY and CDR2 FYNNEI. The CDR3 sequence: CASSGDRGFYEQYF. CDR3 nucleotides: TGTGCCAGCAGCGGGGACAGGGGTTTCTACGAGCAGTACTTC.